A selection of T cell receptor beta chains follows, all from one sample in a study of T cells in Graves' hyperthyroidism and ophthalmopathy. TCRdb reprocessed the multiplex PCR reads via MiXCR and lists one record per CDR3 protein. The table includes some 270,000 distinct CDR3 sequences, 10% to 15% detected once. Sequencing was carried out using blood. The receptors were gathered from a woman aged 25 to 45 with Graves' hyperthyroidism that later progressed to Graves' ophthalmopathy. CDR3s include the opening cysteine and the closing phenylalanine or tryptophan. The order of the fields is CDR3 length, J gene, D gene, V gene, clone size, CDR3 DNA, CDR3 protein. A D gene is named only where the DNA matches it firmly. Size is omitted from some rows. Given values are once, few, many or a class for expanded clones.

CDR3 length: 16
J gene: TRBJ1-2
D gene: .
V gene: TRBV27
clone size: many
CDR3 DNA: TGTGCCAGCAGTCCCCAGGGAGGCAGGGTTAACTATGGCTACACCTTC
CDR3 protein: CASSPQGGRVNYGYTF

CDR3 length: 15
J gene: TRBJ1-1
D gene: .
V gene: TRBV25-1
clone size: many
CDR3 DNA: TGTGCCAGCAGTGAATACGGCAGGGGTTCGGCTGAAGCTTTCTTT
CDR3 protein: CASSEYGRGSAEAFF

CDR3 length: 12
J gene: TRBJ2-5
D gene: .
V gene: TRBV28
clone size: many
CDR3 DNA: TGTGCCAGCAGCGGACAATGGGAGACCCAGTACTTC
CDR3 protein: CASSGQWETQYF

CDR3 length: 14
J gene: TRBJ1-2
D gene: .
V gene: TRBV7-9
clone size: many
CDR3 DNA: TGTGCCAGCAGCCCTACCCAGGGTTACTATGGCTACACCTTC
CDR3 protein: CASSPTQGYYGYTF

CDR3 length: 17
J gene: TRBJ2-7
D gene: .
V gene: TRBV4-1
clone size: .
CDR3 DNA: TGCGCCAGCAGCCAATTAGACCTCGGTTTCTCGAGGGAAGAGCAGTACTTC
CDR3 protein: CASSQLDLGFSREEQYF

CDR3 length: 14
J gene: TRBJ1-5
D gene: TRBD1
V gene: TRBV2
clone size: many
CDR3 DNA: TGTGCCAGCAGAGTGGACAGGGACAATCAGCCCCAGCATTTT
CDR3 protein: CASRVDRDNQPQHF

CDR3 length: 14
J gene: TRBJ2-7
D gene: .
V gene: TRBV19
clone size: .
CDR3 DNA: TGTGCCAGTAGCCGACTCAGTCTTCCCTACGAGCAGTACTTC
CDR3 protein: CASSRLSLPYEQYF

CDR3 length: 14
J gene: TRBJ2-7
D gene: .
V gene: TRBV5-1
clone size: many
CDR3 DNA: TGCGCCAGCAGCTTGGATCCGGGTACCTACGAGCAGTACTTC
CDR3 protein: CASSLDPGTYEQYF

CDR3 length: 18
J gene: TRBJ2-1
D gene: TRBD2
V gene: TRBV4-1
clone size: .
CDR3 DNA: TGCGCCAGCAGCCAAGACGATGTTGGCGGGAGCTCCTACAATGAGCAGTTCTTC
CDR3 protein: CASSQDDVGGSSYNEQFF

CDR3 length: 12
J gene: TRBJ2-1
D gene: .
V gene: TRBV30
clone size: many
CDR3 DNA: TGTGCCTGGAGTCCCCCAGTCGGTGAGCAGTTCTTC
CDR3 protein: CAWSPPVGEQFF

CDR3 length: 15
J gene: TRBJ2-1
D gene: .
V gene: TRBV19
clone size: .
CDR3 DNA: TGTGCCAGTAGTATCGTACAGGGAGGTGGCAATGAGCAGTTCTTC
CDR3 protein: CASSIVQGGGNEQFF

CDR3 length: 15
J gene: TRBJ1-4
D gene: .
V gene: TRBV7-8
clone size: few
CDR3 DNA: TGTGCCAGCAGGCAAAGAGGGGGAGGGAAAGAAAAACTGTTTTTT
CDR3 protein: CASRQRGGGKEKLFF

CDR3 length: 15
J gene: TRBJ2-1
D gene: TRBD2
V gene: TRBV7-3
clone size: many
CDR3 DNA: TGTGCCAGCAGCTTAGTTGCGGGAGCGGGCAATGAGCAGTTCTTC
CDR3 protein: CASSLVAGAGNEQFF

CDR3 length: 13
J gene: TRBJ2-1
D gene: TRBD2
V gene: TRBV28
clone size: many
CDR3 DNA: TGTGCCGGAGCGGGAGCAGACTACAATGAGCAGTTCTTC
CDR3 protein: CAGAGADYNEQFF

CDR3 length: 14
J gene: TRBJ1-5
D gene: .
V gene: TRBV28
clone size: many
CDR3 DNA: TGTGCCAGCAGTTTTCTGGGGGCGAATCAGCCCCAGCATTTT
CDR3 protein: CASSFLGANQPQHF

CDR3 length: 16
J gene: TRBJ1-6
D gene: .
V gene: TRBV28
clone size: few
CDR3 DNA: TGTGCCAGCAGCCCAAGCGAGGAGGCCCCTAATTCACCCCTCCACTTT
CDR3 protein: CASSPSEEAPNSPLHF

CDR3 length: 16
J gene: TRBJ2-2
D gene: TRBD2
V gene: TRBV12-3/TRBV12-4
clone size: few
CDR3 DNA: TGTGCCAGCAGTTTTCGTACCGGGACTAGCGCCGGGGAGCTGTTTTTT
CDR3 protein: CASSFRTGTSAGELFF

CDR3 length: 14
J gene: TRBJ2-7
D gene: TRBD2
V gene: TRBV20-1
clone size: many
CDR3 DNA: TGCAGTGCCACACTAGCGGGGAGGGGTCACGAGCAGTACTTC
CDR3 protein: CSATLAGRGHEQYF

CDR3 length: 14
J gene: TRBJ1-5
D gene: TRBD1
V gene: TRBV27
clone size: many
CDR3 DNA: TGTGCCAGCAGCCCGACAGGGGGCGATCAGCCCCAGCATTTT
CDR3 protein: CASSPTGGDQPQHF

CDR3 length: 16
J gene: TRBJ1-1
D gene: TRBD1
V gene: TRBV9
clone size: many
CDR3 DNA: TGTGCCAGCAGCGCCCCGGGACAGGGAATGAACACTGAAGCTTTCTTT
CDR3 protein: CASSAPGQGMNTEAFF

CDR3 length: 16
J gene: TRBJ2-1
D gene: .
V gene: TRBV27
clone size: many
CDR3 DNA: TGTGCCAGCAGTTCGTTACTGGGGGCCTTTCGGGATGAGCAGTTCTTC
CDR3 protein: CASSSLLGAFRDEQFF

CDR3 length: 15
J gene: TRBJ1-4
D gene: TRBD1
V gene: TRBV5-1
clone size: many
CDR3 DNA: TGCGCCAGCAGCTCAGGACAGGAGAATAATGAAAAACTGTTTTTT
CDR3 protein: CASSSGQENNEKLFF

CDR3 length: 16
J gene: TRBJ2-1
D gene: TRBD2
V gene: TRBV5-4
clone size: few
CDR3 DNA: TGTGCCAGCAGCTTGGGACCTAGCGGGGTATACAATGAGCAGTTCTTC
CDR3 protein: CASSLGPSGVYNEQFF

CDR3 length: 15
J gene: TRBJ2-1
D gene: TRBD2
V gene: TRBV2
clone size: many
CDR3 DNA: TGTGCCAGCAGCCCTACTAGCGGGAGGGTGTATGAGCAGTTCTTC
CDR3 protein: CASSPTSGRVYEQFF

CDR3 length: 14
J gene: TRBJ1-5
D gene: .
V gene: TRBV2
clone size: many
CDR3 DNA: TGTGCCAGCAGCGTCGACGGAAACAATCAGCCCCAGCATTTT
CDR3 protein: CASSVDGNNQPQHF

CDR3 length: 14
J gene: TRBJ2-4
D gene: .
V gene: TRBV5-1
clone size: many
CDR3 DNA: TGCGCCAGCAGATATTCTGACAGGAAAAACATTCAGTACTTC
CDR3 protein: CASRYSDRKNIQYF

CDR3 length: 16
J gene: TRBJ2-3
D gene: TRBD1
V gene: TRBV4-3
clone size: .
CDR3 DNA: TGCGCCAGCAGCCAAGATGGGACAGGGGGCAGAGATACGCAGTATTTT
CDR3 protein: CASSQDGTGGRDTQYF

CDR3 length: 13
J gene: TRBJ2-7
D gene: TRBD1
V gene: TRBV5-1
clone size: many
CDR3 DNA: TGCGCCAGCAGCTTGGGTATGGGACAGGAGCAGTACTTC
CDR3 protein: CASSLGMGQEQYF

CDR3 length: 14
J gene: TRBJ1-1
D gene: .
V gene: TRBV28
clone size: many
CDR3 DNA: TGTGCCAGCAGTCAAATTCAGGGGAGGACTGAAGCTTTCTTT
CDR3 protein: CASSQIQGRTEAFF

CDR3 length: 18
J gene: TRBJ2-4
D gene: TRBD2
V gene: TRBV6-2/TRBV6-3
clone size: few
CDR3 DNA: TGTGCCAGCAGTTCCCGACGGACTAGCGGGAGTGTCAAAAACATTCAGTACTTC
CDR3 protein: CASSSRRTSGSVKNIQYF

CDR3 length: 16
J gene: TRBJ2-3
D gene: .
V gene: TRBV5-1
clone size: .
CDR3 DNA: TGCGCCAGCAGCCGAGGGCAAAAATCTAGCACAGATACGCAGTATTTT
CDR3 protein: CASSRGQKSSTDTQYF

CDR3 length: 15
J gene: TRBJ2-5
D gene: TRBD2
V gene: TRBV27
clone size: many
CDR3 DNA: TGTGCCAGCAGTTTTTTTAGCGGGAGCCTGGAGACCCAGTACTTC
CDR3 protein: CASSFFSGSLETQYF

CDR3 length: 14
J gene: TRBJ2-1
D gene: .
V gene: TRBV6-1
clone size: many
CDR3 DNA: TGTGCCAGCGCTATACACCAGGGGTACAATGAGCAGTTCTTC
CDR3 protein: CASAIHQGYNEQFF

CDR3 length: 14
J gene: TRBJ2-1
D gene: TRBD2
V gene: TRBV2
clone size: many
CDR3 DNA: TGTGCCTTCCAACCGGGACTAGCGTCCAATGAGCAGTTCTTC
CDR3 protein: CAFQPGLASNEQFF

CDR3 length: 14
J gene: TRBJ2-7
D gene: .
V gene: TRBV6-2/TRBV6-3
clone size: many
CDR3 DNA: TGTGCCAGCAGCGACTTGCCTCCTGCTTTGAGGCAGTACTTC
CDR3 protein: CASSDLPPALRQYF

CDR3 length: 19
J gene: TRBJ2-4
D gene: TRBD2
V gene: TRBV5-1
clone size: many
CDR3 DNA: TGCGCCAGCAGCTTTGATCGCCTAGCGGGAAGAGGCGACCGAAACATTCAGTACTTC
CDR3 protein: CASSFDRLAGRGDRNIQYF

CDR3 length: 12
J gene: TRBJ2-5
D gene: .
V gene: TRBV13
clone size: many
CDR3 DNA: TGTGCCAGCAGCTTAGGCGACCGCGGGGAGTACTTC
CDR3 protein: CASSLGDRGEYF

CDR3 length: 15
J gene: TRBJ2-2
D gene: TRBD2
V gene: TRBV5-1
clone size: .
CDR3 DNA: TGCGCCAGCAGCCGACAAGCGGGAGTTACCGGGGAGCCGTTTTTT
CDR3 protein: CASSRQAGVTGEPFF

CDR3 length: 13
J gene: TRBJ2-7
D gene: .
V gene: TRBV19
clone size: .
CDR3 DNA: TGTGCCAGTAGTATGGGGGGCTGGTACGAGCAGTACTTC
CDR3 protein: CASSMGGWYEQYF

CDR3 length: 12
J gene: TRBJ2-2
D gene: .
V gene: TRBV27
clone size: many
CDR3 DNA: TGTGCCAGCAGTATCCCCCCCGGGGAGCTGTTTTTT
CDR3 protein: CASSIPPGELFF

CDR3 length: 13
J gene: TRBJ2-3
D gene: TRBD1
V gene: TRBV7-3
clone size: many
CDR3 DNA: TGTGCCAGCTCTCCAACAGGGGCAGATACGCAGTATTTT
CDR3 protein: CASSPTGADTQYF

CDR3 length: 13
J gene: TRBJ2-7
D gene: .
V gene: TRBV3-1
clone size: many
CDR3 DNA: TGTGCCAGCAGTCGGACACTTACCTACGAGCAGTACTTC
CDR3 protein: CASSRTLTYEQYF

CDR3 length: 14
J gene: TRBJ2-7
D gene: .
V gene: TRBV11-2
clone size: many
CDR3 DNA: TGTGCCAGCAGCGGGCACGACAGCCCCTACGAGCAGTACTTC
CDR3 protein: CASSGHDSPYEQYF

CDR3 length: 16
J gene: TRBJ1-2
D gene: TRBD1
V gene: TRBV2
clone size: many
CDR3 DNA: TGTGCCAGCAGTGATCAGGGGGCGGCAGGAGACTATGGCTACACCTTC
CDR3 protein: CASSDQGAAGDYGYTF

CDR3 length: 13
J gene: TRBJ1-1
D gene: .
V gene: TRBV28
clone size: many
CDR3 DNA: TGTGCCAGCAGTGGGCCATGGGGAGGTGAAGCTTTCTTT
CDR3 protein: CASSGPWGGEAFF

CDR3 length: 18
J gene: TRBJ2-1
D gene: TRBD2
V gene: TRBV10-3
clone size: many
CDR3 DNA: TGTGCCATCAGTGATGTCGGGACTACCTTAATCACCGGTAATGAGCAGTTCTTC
CDR3 protein: CAISDVGTTLITGNEQFF

CDR3 length: 14
J gene: TRBJ2-1
D gene: .
V gene: TRBV9
clone size: few
CDR3 DNA: TGTGCCAGCAGCGTAGGGGGCGGGAATAGGGAGCAGTTCTTC
CDR3 protein: CASSVGGGNREQFF

CDR3 length: 13
J gene: TRBJ1-6
D gene: .
V gene: TRBV7-9
clone size: many
CDR3 DNA: TGTGCCAGCAGCGTTAGGAAAATCTCACCCCTCCACTTT
CDR3 protein: CASSVRKISPLHF

CDR3 length: 14
J gene: TRBJ1-2
D gene: .
V gene: TRBV19
clone size: few
CDR3 DNA: TGTGCCAGTAGTACGTCTTACCGGGGTTTCGGCTACACCTTC
CDR3 protein: CASSTSYRGFGYTF

CDR3 length: 13
J gene: TRBJ1-6
D gene: .
V gene: TRBV20-1
clone size: many
CDR3 DNA: TGCAGTGCCGAAAAAGCACGGAATTCACCCCTCCACTTT
CDR3 protein: CSAEKARNSPLHF

CDR3 length: 15
J gene: TRBJ1-5
D gene: .
V gene: TRBV27
clone size: many
CDR3 DNA: TGTGCCAGCAGCCCCGTTGAGGCTAGCAATCAGCCCCAGCATTTT
CDR3 protein: CASSPVEASNQPQHF

CDR3 length: 16
J gene: TRBJ1-6
D gene: .
V gene: TRBV27
clone size: .
CDR3 DNA: TGTGCCAGCAGTCCCCCCCGTGGGCTGAGTGATTCACCCCTCCACTTT
CDR3 protein: CASSPPRGLSDSPLHF

CDR3 length: 15
J gene: TRBJ2-2
D gene: .
V gene: TRBV7-2
clone size: many
CDR3 DNA: TGTGCCAGCAGCCTAACTAGGGGGAGAACCGGGGAGCTGTTTTTT
CDR3 protein: CASSLTRGRTGELFF

CDR3 length: 18
J gene: TRBJ2-6
D gene: TRBD2
V gene: TRBV3-1
clone size: few
CDR3 DNA: TGTGCCAGCAGCCCCAAGGGCGGGGGGGCACTTGGGGCCAACGTCCTGACTTTC
CDR3 protein: CASSPKGGGALGANVLTF

CDR3 length: 14
J gene: TRBJ2-2
D gene: .
V gene: TRBV6-4
clone size: many
CDR3 DNA: TGTGCCAGCACCTCCCAACCGAACACCGGGGAGCTGTTTTTT
CDR3 protein: CASTSQPNTGELFF

CDR3 length: 16
J gene: TRBJ1-3
D gene: .
V gene: TRBV30
clone size: many
CDR3 DNA: TGTGCCTGGAGTGGAGGGGGGGCTGGCTCTGGAAACACCATATATTTT
CDR3 protein: CAWSGGGAGSGNTIYF

CDR3 length: 11
J gene: TRBJ2-5
D gene: .
V gene: TRBV28
clone size: .
CDR3 DNA: TGTGCCAGCAGTTTCCCGGACCCCCAGTACTTC
CDR3 protein: CASSFPDPQYF

CDR3 length: 14
J gene: TRBJ2-2
D gene: TRBD2
V gene: TRBV10-3
clone size: few
CDR3 DNA: TGTGCCATCAGTGACGGCGGGAGGGCCGGGGAGCTGTTTTTT
CDR3 protein: CAISDGGRAGELFF

CDR3 length: 20
J gene: TRBJ2-1
D gene: TRBD2
V gene: TRBV7-2
clone size: many
CDR3 DNA: TGTGCCAGCAGCTTGTCACTTTTTAGCGGGAGGTTGCGTTCCTACAATGAGCAGTTCTTC
CDR3 protein: CASSLSLFSGRLRSYNEQFF

CDR3 length: 13
J gene: TRBJ1-5
D gene: .
V gene: TRBV18
clone size: many
CDR3 DNA: TGTGCCAGCTCACCGGACTTATATCAGCCCCAGCATTTT
CDR3 protein: CASSPDLYQPQHF